This T cell receptor beta chain is drawn from a study of cytomegalovirus exposure and HLA in healthy donors. General study results and limits: A likely sequencing artifact accounted for one observed cluster of highly shared sequence variants.

The table lists this clone with a few counts. Its specificity is unknown. This PCR relied on a set of 60 Vbeta primers and 13 Jbeta primers. Sequencing was performed with immunoSEQ multiplex PCR; in TCRdb, only in-frame clones are kept and a portion is missing. The table has 70,000 to 80,000 clones, just under 80% seen once. Unmatched junction bases numbered 5, after V lost 3 bases and J lost 2 bases. Germline V lookup: CDR1 LGHNA, CDR2 YNFKEQ. This CDR3 region has 16 residues. The receptor was isolated from a woman between 40 and 55 years old in good health and CMV-seropositive. The chain is built from TRBV4-2 and TRBJ2-2, with 8 positions matching TRBD2. Sequenced: PBMCs. This CDR3 reads CASSQTSALNTGELFF. The CDR3, as DNA: TGTGCCAGCAGCCAGACTAGCGCCCTTAACACCGGGGAGCTGTTTTTT.